The 7 T cell receptor beta chains below were found in one sample sequenced in a study of T cells in Graves' hyperthyroidism and ophthalmopathy. TCR beta CDR3 sequences were amplified from RNA transcripts. The HTBI primer set was used in a first-round RT-PCR of the TCR CDR3. TCRdb re-derived calls from the multiplex PCR reads in MiXCR, one entry per CDR3 protein. This table has more than 300,000 distinct CDR3 sequences, around 13% appearing once. The material sequenced was blood. These receptors were obtained from a woman in her thirties with Graves' ophthalmopathy.

This clonotype appeared many times. This rearrangement joins TRBV24-1 to TRBJ2-5; either TRBD1 or TRBD2 may supply D (5 bases each). Germline CDR1 is KGHDR and CDR2 is SFDVKD. This CDR3 is 14 amino acids long. V lost 5 bases and J 0 bases, leaving 9 bases between the germline ends. In DNA, the CDR3 is TGTGCCACCAGTGCGGGACCGAACCAAGAGACCCAGTACTTC. Its protein product is CATSAGPNQETQYF.

This clonotype was counted many times. The chain couples TRBV20-1 to TRBJ1-3, with D maybe TRBD1 (6 bases). Trimming removed 5 bases from V and 2 bases from J, with 10 bases in between. This CDR3 contains 13 residues. Germline V gene lookup returns CDR1 DFQATT and CDR2 SNEGSKA (reference sequence). Written as DNA, the CDR3 is TGCAGTGCTGCGGAGGGGGCTGGAAACACCATATATTTT. It is translated as CSAAEGAGNTIYF.

This clonotype was seen a few times. The chain couples TRBV25-1 to TRBJ1-1; TRBD1 matches 9 bases. The V gene's germline CDR1 is MGHDK and CDR2 SYGVNS. V was clipped by 8 bases and J by 10 bases; unmatched bases: 11. The CDR3 is made up of 13 amino acids. Here the CDR3 reads CASVRTGGRGAFF. The CDR3 DNA reads TGTGCCAGCGTCCGAACAGGGGGCCGGGGAGCTTTCTTT.

The chain joins TRBV20-1 to TRBJ1-3; 8 nucleotides align to TRBD1. With 1 base clipped from V and 1 base from J, the junction kept 6 bases outside the gene matches. The CDR3 loop spans 16 amino acids. Germline V gives CDR1 DFQATT, CDR2 SNEGSKA (reference sequence). The CDR3 spells CSARAQGALSGNTIYF. The CDR3, as DNA: TGCAGTGCTAGAGCCCAGGGGGCTCTTTCTGGAAACACCATATATTTT.

This clonotype was picked up a small number of times. Germline is not matched at one junction end, which may reflect a read error. The chain is built from TRBV27 and TRBJ1-1; tentative D call: TRBD1 (5 bases). The germline V gene has CDR1 MNHEY and CDR2 SMNVEV (reference sequence). This CDR3 has 13 amino acids. CDR3 protein: CASSLQGTTETLF. DNA of the CDR3: TGTGCCAGCAGTTTACAGGGAACAACTGAAACTCTCTTT.

Ten or more counts support this clonotype. The rearrangement uses TRBV29-1 and TRBJ1-1; D unresolved. CDR1 is SQVTM, CDR2 ANQGSEA, per germline. This CDR3 comprises 13 residues. The CDR3 coding sequence is TGCATGGTCGGATTGAACAGGAACACTGAAGCTTTCTTT. As protein: CMVGLNRNTEAFF.

The chain couples TRBV12-3 or TRBV12-4 to TRBJ2-1; 10 bases match TRBD2. The J segment lost 5 bases and the V segment lost 3 bases, leaving 4 bases of the junction unmatched. CDR3 length equals 15 residues. The chain's CDR3 is CASSFFGLADNEQFF. CDR3 sequence (DNA): TGTGCCAGCAGTTTTTTTGGACTAGCGGACAATGAGCAGTTCTTC.